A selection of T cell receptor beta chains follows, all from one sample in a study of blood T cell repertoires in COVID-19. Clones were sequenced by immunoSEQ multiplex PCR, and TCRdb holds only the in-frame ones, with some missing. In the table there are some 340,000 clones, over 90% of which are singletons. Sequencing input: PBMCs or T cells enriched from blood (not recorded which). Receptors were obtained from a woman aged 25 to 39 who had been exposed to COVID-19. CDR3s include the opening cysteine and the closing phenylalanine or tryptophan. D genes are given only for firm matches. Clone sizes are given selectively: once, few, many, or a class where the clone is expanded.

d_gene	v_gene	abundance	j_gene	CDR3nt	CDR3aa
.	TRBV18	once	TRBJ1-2	TGTGCCAGCTCCGGTTCGGGTTCTCCCTATGGCTACACCTTC	CASSGSGSPYGYTF
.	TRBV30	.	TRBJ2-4	TGTGCCTGGAGGGCGACAGGTCCTAGCTACCAGTACTTC	CAWRATGPSYQYF
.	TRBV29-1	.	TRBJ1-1	TGCAGCGTCGGGATTATCATGAACACTGAAGCTTTCTTT	CSVGIIMNTEAFF
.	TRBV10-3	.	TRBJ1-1	TGTGCCATCGGTTCGGGGGGCCGGAACACTGAAGCTTTCTTT	CAIGSGGRNTEAFF
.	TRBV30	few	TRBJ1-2	TGTGCCTGGACTCAGGGTCGAGTCTACACCTTC	CAWTQGRVYTF
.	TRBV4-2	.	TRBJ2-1	TGTGCCAGCGTCTCCTTGAGCTCGGATGAGCAGTTCTTC	CASVSLSSDEQFF
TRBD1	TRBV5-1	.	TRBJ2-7	TGCGCCAGCAGGGGGACAGGGTCCCACGAGCAGTACTTC	CASRGTGSHEQYF
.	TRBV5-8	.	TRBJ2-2	TGTGCCAGCAGCCCCCTAATAACCGGGGAGCTGTTTTTT	CASSPLITGELFF
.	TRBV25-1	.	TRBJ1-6	TGTGCCAGCACCTCAGAATATAATTCACCCCTCCACTTT	CASTSEYNSPLHF
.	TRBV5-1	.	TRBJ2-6	TGCGCCAGCAGCGCAACAGGGATAGGGGCTGGGGCCAACGTCCTGACTTTC	CASSATGIGAGANVLTF
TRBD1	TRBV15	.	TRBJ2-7	TGTGCCACCAGCGACCCCGGGACAGGGGTTGACGAGCAGTACTTC	CATSDPGTGVDEQYF
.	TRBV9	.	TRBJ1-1	TGTGCCAGCAGCCCCCGGTCGAACACTGAAGCTTTCTTT	CASSPRSNTEAFF
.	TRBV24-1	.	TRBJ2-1	TGTGCCACCAGTGATTTGTCCAGGGTTAATGAGCAGTTCTTC	CATSDLSRVNEQFF
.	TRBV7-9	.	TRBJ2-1	TGTGCCAGCAGCTTATATGGCAGTTCCTACAATGAGCAGTTCTTC	CASSLYGSSYNEQFF
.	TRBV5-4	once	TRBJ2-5	TGTGCCAGCAGCTCGATACAGGGACGAGAGACCCAGTACTTC	CASSSIQGRETQYF
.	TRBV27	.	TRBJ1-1	TGTGCCAGCCTCTTAGGGGGGGGCACTGAAGCTTTCTTT	CASLLGGGTEAFF
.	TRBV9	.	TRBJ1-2	TGTGCCAGCAGCAGACCGACAGGACCAGCTAACTATGGCTACACCTTC	CASSRPTGPANYGYTF
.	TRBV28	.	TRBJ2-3	TGTGCCAGCAGTTCCCCCCAGACAGATACGCAGTATTTT	CASSSPQTDTQYF
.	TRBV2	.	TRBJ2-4	TGTGCCACCCACGGGATAGCGTCTGGCAAAAACATTCAGTACTTC	CATHGIASGKNIQYF
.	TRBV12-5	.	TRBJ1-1	TGTGCTAGTGGTACGGGACAAAACACTGAAGCTTTCTTT	CASGTGQNTEAFF
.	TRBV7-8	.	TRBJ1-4	TGTGCCAGCGCATCGAGCGGTGAAAAACTGTTTTTT	CASASSGEKLFF
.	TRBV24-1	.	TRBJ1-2	TGTGCCACCAGCCAGGGTACCACCGGCATCTATGGCTACACCTTC	CATSQGTTGIYGYTF
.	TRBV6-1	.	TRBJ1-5	TGTGCCAGCAGTGAAACAGGAGATCAGCCCCAGCATTTT	CASSETGDQPQHF
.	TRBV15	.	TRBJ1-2	TGTGCCACCAGCAGACGGGGAGATGGCTACACCTTC	CATSRRGDGYTF
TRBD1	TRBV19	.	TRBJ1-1	TGTGCCAGTAGTAGAGGGACAGGGCTTGAAGCTTTCTTT	CASSRGTGLEAFF
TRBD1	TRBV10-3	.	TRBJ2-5	TGTGCCATCAGTGCCACCCAGGGACAGGGGGAAGAGACCCAGTACTTC	CAISATQGQGEETQYF
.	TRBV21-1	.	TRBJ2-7	TGTGCCAGCCTACCTAGAGACAGGGTGATGGTCTACGAGCAGTACTTC	CASLPRDRVMVYEQYF
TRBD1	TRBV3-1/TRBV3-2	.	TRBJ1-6	TGTGCCAGCAGGAGGGGGACAGGGGGTAATTCACCCCTCCACTTT	CASRRGTGGNSPLHF
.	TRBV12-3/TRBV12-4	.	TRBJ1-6	TGTGCCAGCAGACGGCGGGAAGGGTCACCCCTCCACTTT	CASRRREGSPLHF
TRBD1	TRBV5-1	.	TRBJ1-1	TGCGCCAGCAGCTTAGGGACAGGGGTGGGCACTGAAGCTTTCTTT	CASSLGTGVGTEAFF
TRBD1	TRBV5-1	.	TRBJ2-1	TGCGCCAGCAGCCCTACAGGGGGCAGCTACAATGAGCAGTTCTTC	CASSPTGGSYNEQFF
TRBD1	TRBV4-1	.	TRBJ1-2	TGCGCCAGCAGCCAGGGGCCGTTGGACAGGGCGAACTATGGCTACACCTTC	CASSQGPLDRANYGYTF
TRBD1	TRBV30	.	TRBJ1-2	TGTGCCTTGGGACAGGGTTATGGCTACACCTTC	CALGQGYGYTF
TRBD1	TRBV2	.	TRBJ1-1	TGTGCCAGCAGTGGAGGGGACAGGGTTCTGGACACTGAAGCTTTCTTT	CASSGGDRVLDTEAFF
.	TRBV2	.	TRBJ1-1	TGTGCCAGCAGGGGCTACAGGGAAACTGAAGCTTTCTTT	CASRGYRETEAFF
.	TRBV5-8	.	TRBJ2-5	TGTGCCAGCAGCTTCCGTACAGGTCCTCGGGAGACCCAGTACTTC	CASSFRTGPRETQYF
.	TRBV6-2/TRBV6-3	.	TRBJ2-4	TGTGCCAGCAGTTACTCGCGGAGGCATCTAGCCAAAAACATTCAGTACTTC	CASSYSRRHLAKNIQYF
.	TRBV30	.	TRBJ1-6	TGTGACTGGAAAGGGGAGGGACTTCCTAGCTCCTATAATTCACCCCTCCACTTT	CDWKGEGLPSSYNSPLHF
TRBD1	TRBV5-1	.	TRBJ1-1	TGCGCCAGCAGCCCGGGGGCCAGGGGGCGGAACACTGAAGCTTTCTTT	CASSPGARGRNTEAFF
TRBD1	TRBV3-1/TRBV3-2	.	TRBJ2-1	TGTGCCAGCAGCCTGCCGGGACAGGGGGTGTATGAGCAGTTCTTC	CASSLPGQGVYEQFF
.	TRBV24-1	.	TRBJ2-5	TGTGCCACCAGTGTTAGAACAGCCTTTTTGCAAGAGACCCAGTACTTC	CATSVRTAFLQETQYF
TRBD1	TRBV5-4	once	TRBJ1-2	TGTGCCAGCAGCGGCCTTCGTGTTGACGGGACAGGGAAGGTCTATGGCTACACCTTC	CASSGLRVDGTGKVYGYTF
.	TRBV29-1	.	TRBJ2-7	TGCAGCGTCTCTACAGGTTCCTACGAGCAGTACTTC	CSVSTGSYEQYF
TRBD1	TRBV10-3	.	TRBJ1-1	TGTGCCAGCTGGGCTGACCGACAGGGGATGAACACTGAAGCTTTCTTT	CASWADRQGMNTEAFF
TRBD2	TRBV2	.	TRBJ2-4	TGTGCCAGCACCCGACTAGCGGATTATGACATTCAGTACTTC	CASTRLADYDIQYF
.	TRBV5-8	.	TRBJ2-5	TGTGCCAGCAGCTTCCGTCGGGGGGCCCTCAGCCAAGAGACCCAGTACTTC	CASSFRRGALSQETQYF
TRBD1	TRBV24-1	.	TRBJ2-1	TGTGCCACCAGTGACTATACAGGGGGGGAGCAGTTCTTC	CATSDYTGGEQFF
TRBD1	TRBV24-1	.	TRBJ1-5	TGTGCCACCGGGTCGACAGGGGCGTATAGCAATCAGCCCCAGCATTTT	CATGSTGAYSNQPQHF
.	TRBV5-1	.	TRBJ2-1	TGCGCCAGCAGCTTGGGTAGACTAGTCCCCAATGAGCAGTTCTTC	CASSLGRLVPNEQFF
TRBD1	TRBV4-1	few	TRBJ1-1	TGCGCCAGCAGCCTAAGAGGGACAGGGGAGGGAAACACTGAAGCTTTCTTT	CASSLRGTGEGNTEAFF
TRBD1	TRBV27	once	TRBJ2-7	TGTGCCAGCAGTGCCGGGACAGGGGGCTTCGAGCAGTACTTC	CASSAGTGGFEQYF
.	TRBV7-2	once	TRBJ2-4	TGTGCCAGCAGCTTAGCGGGGGGTGTTCCCAAAAACATTCAGTACTTC	CASSLAGGVPKNIQYF
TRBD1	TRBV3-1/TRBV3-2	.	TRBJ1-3	TGTGCCAGCAGCCAATATAGGGGGCCCGGAAACACCATATATTTT	CASSQYRGPGNTIYF